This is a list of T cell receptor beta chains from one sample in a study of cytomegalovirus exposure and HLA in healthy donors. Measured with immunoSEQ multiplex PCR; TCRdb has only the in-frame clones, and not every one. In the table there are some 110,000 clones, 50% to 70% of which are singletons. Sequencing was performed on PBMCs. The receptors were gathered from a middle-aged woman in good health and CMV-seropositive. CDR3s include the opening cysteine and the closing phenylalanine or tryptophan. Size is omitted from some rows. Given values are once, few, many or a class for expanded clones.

CASSLARTGGPDTQYF,TRBV7-8,.
CASNLGGVPTPYEQYF,TRBV28,.
CASSQDRLAGVNEQFF,TRBV4-1,.
CASRDRQAIYEQYF,TRBV6-6,.
CASSQDQGQWNYGYTF,TRBV4-3,.
CASRLGQAQSYEQYF,TRBV6-1,.
CASSRDTRRDTEAFF,TRBV19,.
CASSGGQEVDEKLFF,TRBV6-5,.
CASSSPRTGGEYTEAFF,TRBV5-4,.
CASSLGTVRTEAFF,TRBV5-8,many
CASSLWAGVAYEQYF,TRBV5-6,.
CASSLRQDAVMETQYF,TRBV7-9,.
CASRGQTALNTEAFF,TRBV9,.
CASRERPSYNEQFF,TRBV6-5,.
CASSDRTSDSETQYF,TRBV28,.
CASSLSLAGQPQHF,TRBV7-6,.
CASSLATDQRFGETQYF,TRBV11-2,.
CASSSIPNYEQYF,TRBV27,few
CASSYPQFGDNSPLHF,TRBV6-6,.
CSFKEHRLTTQYF,TRBV29-1,.
CASSQEWAGSGQPQHF,TRBV4-3,.
CAWSRGQDQPQHF,TRBV30,.
CASRTGDVTYEQYF,TRBV2,.
CASSPLHGGPYEQYF,TRBV4-1,.
CASSLGLAILPQETQYF,TRBV5-6,.
CASSFENLYEQYF,TRBV7-2,.
CSVGAAGGPYEQYF,TRBV29-1,.
CASRTESYEQYF,TRBV11-2,.
CASSSGLSSTGELFF,TRBV27,.
CASSSGTSGYEQYF,TRBV7-2,.
CASSQAANQLAGDNEQFF,TRBV4-2,.
CASSRTGGGQETQYF,TRBV6-6,.
CASSAHRDRASRELFF,TRBV9,.
CASSQDGGLETQYF,TRBV4-3,.
CASSAGGTNEKLFF,TRBV9,.
CAAGQSSYEQYF,TRBV7-9,.
CASSGGEVEAFF,TRBV9,.
CASSQDEGAHNSPLHF,TRBV4-3,.
CASSLDPGDYEQYF,TRBV5-1,.
CASSASSGANVLTF,TRBV25-1,.
CASSLRRGRTYEQYF,TRBV7-2,.
CASSFLAVSYNEQFF,TRBV27,.
CASSLDASGALGYEQYF,TRBV5-1,.
CASSLVRGFDQPQHF,TRBV7-2,.
CATSTGGLREQYF,TRBV10-3,few
CASSLDRGDSGNTIYF,TRBV5-1,.
CASSTRVTRNAEAFF,TRBV27,.
CASSAGWAGSYEQYF,TRBV7-9,.
CASSPPGTRGSGELFF,TRBV5-4,.
CASRGQLHFTDTQYF,TRBV6-1,.
CASSRDRSGQYPEAFF,TRBV4-3,.
CAWLGTSGGNEQFF,TRBV30,.
CASSLASDRAPTDTQYF,TRBV5-1,.
CASSSSQATYVEQYF,TRBV11-1,.
CSVVGSSYEQYF,TRBV29-1,.
CASSFEGSDTDTQYF,TRBV5-4,.
CASSLGRGLREQYF,TRBV5-6,.
CASSVLREMTGELFF,TRBV6-1,.
CASSLVLAGGLLQDTQYF,TRBV7-8,.